These 8 T cell receptor beta chains were sequenced from one sample in a study of T cells in Graves' hyperthyroidism and ophthalmopathy. The source material, RNA transcripts, was used to amplify TCR beta CDR3 regions. First-round RT-PCR targeting the TCR CDR3 was performed with the HTBI primer set. One entry per CDR3 protein, called by TCRdb with MiXCR from the multiplex PCR reads. The table includes hundreds of thousands of distinct CDR3 sequences, 13% to 15% detected once. The specimen was blood. Source of these receptors: an older woman with Graves' ophthalmopathy.

This clonotype was observed a handful of times. This chain connects TRBV2 to TRBJ1-2, with 9 bases aligning to TRBD1. The germline V gene encodes CDR1 SNHLY and CDR2 FYNNEI. The junction had 11 bases not matched to a gene; V was cut back by 3 bases and J by 6 bases. This CDR3 has 16 amino acids. In DNA, the CDR3 is TGTGCCAGCAGTGATCGGGGAGGGACAGGGAGAAATGGCTACACCTTC. It yields the protein CASSDRGGTGRNGYTF.

There are many counts of this clonotype. The rearrangement links TRBV28 to TRBJ2-3; D may correspond to TRBD1 or TRBD2 (5 bases each). Trimming removed 4 bases at V and 4 bases at J, with 9 bases between. CDR3 size: 13 residues. CDR1 and CDR2 (germline): MDHEN, SYDVKM. Here the CDR3 DNA reads TGTGCCAGCAGTTCCCCGGGGCCAGATACGCAGTATTTT. It encodes CASSSPGPDTQYF.

In its sample, this clonotype was seen many times. CDR3 nucleotides: TGCAGTGCTAGGTCTGCGACCGGGACAGGAGGGTTTGAAGCTTTCTTT. Translation: CSARSATGTGGFEAFF. This chain joins TRBV20-1 and TRBJ1-1; 8 bases line up with TRBD1. The CDR3 is 16 residues long. The germline CDR1 and CDR2 sequences are DFQATT and SNEGSKA (reference sequence). The V segment lost 3 bases and the J segment 7 bases; nucleotides outside the gene matches: 16.

This chain uses TRBV19 with TRBJ2-3; tentative D call: TRBD1 (6 bases). With 3 bases removed from V and 1 base from J, the gap between germline ends came to 11 bases. Germline CDR1 and CDR2: LNHDA and SQIVND (reference sequence). The CDR3 totals 15 residues. For the CDR3, the DNA is TGTGCCAGTAGTATTGGTCCAGGGGGCACAGATACGCAGTATTTT. This sequence encodes CASSIGPGGTDTQYF.

The J gene is TRBJ2-7, the V gene TRBV29-1; 8 positions match TRBD2. This CDR3 has 14 residues. Looked up from germline, CDR1 is SQVTM and CDR2 is ANQGSEA. CDR3 loop: CSASLREGPHAQYF. The CDR3 DNA reads as TGCAGTGCTAGCCTCCGGGAGGGCCCCCACGCGCAGTACTTC.

This clonotype was seen repeatedly, ten times or more. This chain joins TRBV28 and TRBJ2-7; no clear D. V lost 5 bases to trimming and J lost 3 bases, with 14 bases between them. Germline loops: CDR1 MDHEN, CDR2 SYDVKM. This CDR3 comprises 14 residues. The CDR3 is CASSPIGVIYEQYF. Here the CDR3 DNA reads TGTGCCAGCAGTCCTATAGGTGTAATCTACGAGCAGTACTTC.

The chain links TRBV10-3 to TRBJ2-5; 7 bases match TRBD1. CDR3 size: 14 residues. J lost 3 bases, V lost 6 bases, and 7 bases had no gene match. Germline V gene lookup returns CDR1 ENHRY and CDR2 SYGVKD. This CDR3 is CAISPGDREETQYF. CDR3 coding DNA: TGTGCCATCAGCCCAGGTGACAGGGAAGAGACCCAGTACTTC.

V and J are TRBV15 and TRBJ2-3, with TRBD2 matching over 8 bases. The CDR3 runs 16 residues. V was clipped by 1 base and J by 3 bases; unmatched bases: 6. Germline V CDR1 and CDR2: LNHNV, YYDKDF (reference sequence). CDR3 protein: CATSRGAAGGTDTQYF. The CDR3 coding sequence is TGTGCCACCAGCAGAGGTGCGGCGGGAGGAACAGATACGCAGTATTTT.